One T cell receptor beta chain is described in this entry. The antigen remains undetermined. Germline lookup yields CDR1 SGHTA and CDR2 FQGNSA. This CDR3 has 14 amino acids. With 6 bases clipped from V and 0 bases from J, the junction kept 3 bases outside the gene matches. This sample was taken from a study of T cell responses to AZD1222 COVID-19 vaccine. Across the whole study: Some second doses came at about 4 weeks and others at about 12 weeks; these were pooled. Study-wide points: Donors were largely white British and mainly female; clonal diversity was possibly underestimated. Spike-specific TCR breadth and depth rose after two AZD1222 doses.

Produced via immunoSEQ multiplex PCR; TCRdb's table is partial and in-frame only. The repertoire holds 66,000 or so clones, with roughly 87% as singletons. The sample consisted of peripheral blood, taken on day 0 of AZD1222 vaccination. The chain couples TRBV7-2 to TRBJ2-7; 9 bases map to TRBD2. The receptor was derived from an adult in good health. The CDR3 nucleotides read TGTGCCAGCAGAGAGCGGGGGGTCTCCTACGAGCAGTACTTC. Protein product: CASRERGVSYEQYF.